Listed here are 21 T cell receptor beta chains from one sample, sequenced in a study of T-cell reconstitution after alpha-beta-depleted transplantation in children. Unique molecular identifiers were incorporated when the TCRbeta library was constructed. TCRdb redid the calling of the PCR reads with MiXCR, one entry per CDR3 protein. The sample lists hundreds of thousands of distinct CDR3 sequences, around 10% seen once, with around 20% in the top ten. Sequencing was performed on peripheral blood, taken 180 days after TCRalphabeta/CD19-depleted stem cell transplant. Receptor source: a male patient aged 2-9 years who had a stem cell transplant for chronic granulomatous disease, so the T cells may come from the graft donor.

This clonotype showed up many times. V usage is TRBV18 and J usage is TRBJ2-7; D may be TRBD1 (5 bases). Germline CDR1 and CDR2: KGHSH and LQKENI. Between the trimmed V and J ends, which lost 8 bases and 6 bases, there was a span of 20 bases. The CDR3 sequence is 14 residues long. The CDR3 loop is CASANLDSAAEQYF. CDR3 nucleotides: TGTGCCAGCGCCAACTTAGACAGCGCCGCCGAGCAGTACTTC.

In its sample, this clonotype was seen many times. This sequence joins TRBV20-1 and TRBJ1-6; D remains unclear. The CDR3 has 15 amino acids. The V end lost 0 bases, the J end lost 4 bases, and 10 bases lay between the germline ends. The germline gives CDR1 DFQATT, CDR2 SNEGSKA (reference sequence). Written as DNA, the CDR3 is TGCAGTGCTAGAGATTTTGCCGGGTATAATTCACCCCTCCACTTT. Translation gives CSARDFAGYNSPLHF.

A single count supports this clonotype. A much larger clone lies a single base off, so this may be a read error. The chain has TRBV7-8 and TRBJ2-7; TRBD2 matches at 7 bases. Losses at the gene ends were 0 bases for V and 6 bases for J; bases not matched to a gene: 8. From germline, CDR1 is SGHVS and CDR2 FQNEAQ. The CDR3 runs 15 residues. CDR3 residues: CASSLASGGKREQYF. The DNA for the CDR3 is TGTGCCAGCAGCTTAGCTTCCGGGGGGAAACGCGAGCAGTACTTC.

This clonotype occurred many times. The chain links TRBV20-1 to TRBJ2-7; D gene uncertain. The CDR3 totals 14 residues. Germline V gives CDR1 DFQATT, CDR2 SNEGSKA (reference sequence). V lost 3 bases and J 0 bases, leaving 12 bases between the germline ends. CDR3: CSARVADYSYEQYF. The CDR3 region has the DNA TGCAGTGCTAGGGTTGCGGATTACTCCTACGAGCAGTACTTC.

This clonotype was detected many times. The CDR3 DNA is TGTGCCAGCAGCTTATACGGCGACGAGCAGTACTTC. Its protein product is CASSLYGDEQYF. The rearrangement joins TRBV11-2 to TRBJ2-7; D is unclear. This CDR3 spans 12 amino acids. Germline V CDR1 and CDR2: SGHAT, FQNNGV. V was clipped by 2 bases and J by 5 bases, with 7 bases between them.

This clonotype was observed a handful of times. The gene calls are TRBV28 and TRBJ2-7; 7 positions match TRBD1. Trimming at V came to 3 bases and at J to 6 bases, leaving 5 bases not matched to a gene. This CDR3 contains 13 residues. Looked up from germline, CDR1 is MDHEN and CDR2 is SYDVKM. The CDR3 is CASSFRAGGEQYF. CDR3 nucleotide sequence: TGTGCCAGCAGTTTTAGGGCAGGGGGCGAGCAGTACTTC.

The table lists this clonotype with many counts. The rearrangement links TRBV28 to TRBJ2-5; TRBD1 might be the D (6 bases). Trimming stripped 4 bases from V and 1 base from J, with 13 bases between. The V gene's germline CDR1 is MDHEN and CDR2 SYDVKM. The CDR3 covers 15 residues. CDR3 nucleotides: TGTGCCAGCAGTTGGAGCGACAGGATCCAAGAGACCCAGTACTTC. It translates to CASSWSDRIQETQYF. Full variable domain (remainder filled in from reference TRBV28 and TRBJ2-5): DVKVTQSSRYLVKRTGEKVFLECVQDMDHENMFWYRQDPGLGLRLIYFSYDVKMKEKGDIPEGYSVSREKKERFSLILESASTNQTSMYLCASSWSDRIQETQYFGPGTRLLVL.

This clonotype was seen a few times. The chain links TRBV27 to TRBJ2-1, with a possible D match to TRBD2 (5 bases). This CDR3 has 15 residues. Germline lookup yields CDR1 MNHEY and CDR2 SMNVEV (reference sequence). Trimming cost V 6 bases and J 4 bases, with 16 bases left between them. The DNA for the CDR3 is TGTGCCAGCAGCCTCCTAGGAGGTACTTACAATGAGCAGTTCTTC. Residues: CASSLLGGTYNEQFF.

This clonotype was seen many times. CDR3 in amino acids: CASSLGGRATGELFF. The CDR3 nucleotides are TGTGCCAGCAGTTTGGGAGGCAGGGCCACCGGGGAGCTGTTTTTT. V and J are TRBV12-3 or TRBV12-4 and TRBJ2-2; a possible D gene is TRBD2 (6 bases). Between the trimmed V and J ends, which lost 3 bases and 4 bases, there was a span of 12 bases. CDR3 length: 15 amino acids.

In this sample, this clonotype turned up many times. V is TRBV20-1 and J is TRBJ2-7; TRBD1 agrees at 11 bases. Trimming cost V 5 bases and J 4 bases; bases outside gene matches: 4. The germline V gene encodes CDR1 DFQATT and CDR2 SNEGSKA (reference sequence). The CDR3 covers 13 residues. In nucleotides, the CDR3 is TGCAGTGCTCCGGGACAGGGGGGATACGAGCAGTACTTC. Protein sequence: CSAPGQGGYEQYF.

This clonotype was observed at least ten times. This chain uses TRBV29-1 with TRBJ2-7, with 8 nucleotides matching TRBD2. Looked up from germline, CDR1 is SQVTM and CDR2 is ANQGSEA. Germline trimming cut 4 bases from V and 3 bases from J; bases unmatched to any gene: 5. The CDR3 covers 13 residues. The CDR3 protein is CSVAGLVNYEQYF. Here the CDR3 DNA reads TGCAGCGTTGCGGGACTAGTCAACTACGAGCAGTACTTC.

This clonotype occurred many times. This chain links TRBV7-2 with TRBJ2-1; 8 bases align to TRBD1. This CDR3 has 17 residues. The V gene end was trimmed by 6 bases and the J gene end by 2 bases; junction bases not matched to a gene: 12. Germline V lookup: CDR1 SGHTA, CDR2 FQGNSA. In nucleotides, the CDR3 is TGTGCCAGCAGAACAGGACAGGGAACAAACCCCTACAATGAGCAGTTCTTC. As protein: CASRTGQGTNPYNEQFF.

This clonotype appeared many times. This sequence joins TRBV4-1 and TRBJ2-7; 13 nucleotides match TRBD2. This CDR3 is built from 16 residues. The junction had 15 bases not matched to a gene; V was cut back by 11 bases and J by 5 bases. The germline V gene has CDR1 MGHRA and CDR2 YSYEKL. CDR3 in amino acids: CAARLAGGGARDEQYF. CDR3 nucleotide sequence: TGCGCCGCCAGACTAGCGGGAGGAGGGGCCCGTGACGAGCAGTACTTC.

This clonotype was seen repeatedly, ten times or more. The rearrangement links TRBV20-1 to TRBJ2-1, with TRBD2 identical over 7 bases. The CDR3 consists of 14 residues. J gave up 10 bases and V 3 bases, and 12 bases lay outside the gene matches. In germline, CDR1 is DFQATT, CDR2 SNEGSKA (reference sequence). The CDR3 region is CSARAGARRGEQFF. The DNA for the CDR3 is TGCAGTGCTAGGGCGGGAGCCCGCCGGGGGGAGCAGTTCTTC.

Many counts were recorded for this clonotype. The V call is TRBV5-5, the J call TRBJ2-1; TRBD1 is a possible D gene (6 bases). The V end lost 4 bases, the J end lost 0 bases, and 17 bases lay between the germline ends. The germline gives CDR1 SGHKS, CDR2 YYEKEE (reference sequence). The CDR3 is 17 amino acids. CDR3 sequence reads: CASSLYGQLSSYNEQFF. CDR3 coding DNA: TGTGCCAGCAGCCTATATGGACAGTTGAGCTCCTACAATGAGCAGTTCTTC.

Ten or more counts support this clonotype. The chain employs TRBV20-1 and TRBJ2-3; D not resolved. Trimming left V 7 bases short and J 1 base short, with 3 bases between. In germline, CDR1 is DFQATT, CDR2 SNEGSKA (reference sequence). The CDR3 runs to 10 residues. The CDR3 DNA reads TGCAGTGGGGGCACAGATACGCAGTATTTT. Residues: CSGGTDTQYF.

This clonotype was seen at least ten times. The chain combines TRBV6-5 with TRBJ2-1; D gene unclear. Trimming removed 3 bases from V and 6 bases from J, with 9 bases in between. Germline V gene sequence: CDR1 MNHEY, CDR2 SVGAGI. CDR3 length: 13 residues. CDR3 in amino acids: CASSYDSRNEQFF. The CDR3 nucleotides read TGTGCCAGCAGTTATGACTCACGCAATGAGCAGTTCTTC.

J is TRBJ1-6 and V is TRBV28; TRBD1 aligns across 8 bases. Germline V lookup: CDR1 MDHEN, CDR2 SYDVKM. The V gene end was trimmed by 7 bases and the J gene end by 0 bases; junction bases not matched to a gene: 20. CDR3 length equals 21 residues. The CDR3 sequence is CASTQAPGTGKKNSYNSPLHF. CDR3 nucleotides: TGTGCCAGCACCCAAGCCCCCGGGACAGGAAAAAAAAACTCCTATAATTCACCCCTCCACTTT.

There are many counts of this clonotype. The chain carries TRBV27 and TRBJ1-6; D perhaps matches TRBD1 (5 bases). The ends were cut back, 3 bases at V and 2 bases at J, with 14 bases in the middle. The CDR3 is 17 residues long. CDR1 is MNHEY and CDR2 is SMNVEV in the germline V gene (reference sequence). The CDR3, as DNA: TGTGCCAGCAGTTTTTCCCAAACCAGGGCCTATAATTCACCCCTCCACTTT. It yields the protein CASSFSQTRAYNSPLHF.

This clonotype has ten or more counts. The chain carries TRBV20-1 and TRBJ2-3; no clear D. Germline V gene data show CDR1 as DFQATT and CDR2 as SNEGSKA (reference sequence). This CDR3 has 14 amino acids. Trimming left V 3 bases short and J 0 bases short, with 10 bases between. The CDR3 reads CSASSLPSTDTQYF. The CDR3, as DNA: TGCAGTGCTAGTTCACTACCCAGCACAGATACGCAGTATTTT.

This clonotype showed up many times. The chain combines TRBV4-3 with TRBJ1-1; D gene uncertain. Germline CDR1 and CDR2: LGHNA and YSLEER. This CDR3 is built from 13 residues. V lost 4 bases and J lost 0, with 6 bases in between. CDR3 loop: CASSPNVNTEAFF. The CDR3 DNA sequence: TGCGCCAGCAGCCCCAACGTGAACACTGAAGCTTTCTTT.